This T cell receptor (beta chain) was observed in a study of blood T cell repertoires in COVID-19. Per the original data handling: Researchers report that nucleated cell counts were estimated from reference gene primer amplification. Profiling relied on immunoSEQ multiplex PCR, and the TCRdb table lists in-frame clones only, not all of them. D and trimming were read from the DNA, whereas the V and J calls and clone size are those reported in that table. The data hold about 200,000 clones, with about 80% observed a single time. CDR1 is SGHTA, CDR2 FQGTGA, per germline. Trimming took off 1 base at V and 0 bases at J, with 6 bases between the two ends. This CDR3 spans 14 amino acids.

V is TRBV7-3 and J is TRBJ1-1; the D is unclear. The TCR originated in a woman aged 40 to 55 with active or convalescent COVID-19. Sequencing was carried out using peripheral blood. The CDR3 coding sequence is TGTGCCAGCAGCTTAAATCCCATGAACACTGAAGCTTTCTTT. This sequence encodes CASSLNPMNTEAFF.